Each of the 13 T cell receptor beta chains below was sequenced from the same sample in a study of blood T cell repertoires in COVID-19. TCRdb's table, derived via immunoSEQ multiplex PCR, lists solely in-frame clones and lacks some. The table records about 220,000 clones, more than 75% of them present only once. The sample consisted of peripheral blood. Source of these receptors: a middle-aged man who had recovered from COVID-19.

The chain is built from TRBV7-9 and TRBJ1-4, with D possibly TRBD1 on 6 matching bases. CDR3 length: 15 residues. V was pared by 1 base and J by 7 bases, with 13 bases between. The germline gives CDR1 SEHNR, CDR2 FQNEAQ (reference sequence). CDR3 coding DNA: TGTGCCAGCAGCTTAGAGACAGGCCGGGGTGAAAAACTGTTTTTT. It yields the protein CASSLETGRGEKLFF.

The chain uses TRBV3-1 (or the pseudogene TRBV3-2) and TRBJ1-2; a weak D match, TRBD1 (6 bases). V lost 0 bases, J lost 3 bases, and 8 bases lay in between. Germline V lookup: CDR1 LGHDT, CDR2 YNNKEL (reference sequence). CDR3 size: 14 residues. CDR3 DNA: TGTGCCAGCAGCCAAGACAGGGGAGACTATGGCTACACCTTC. Amino acids: CASSQDRGDYGYTF.

Concerning this clone: One end of the junction fails to match germline, which may point to a read error. The CDR3 loop is CASSSIGPYDSPLHF. The CDR3 region has the DNA TGCGCCAGCAGCTCTATTGGGCCCTATGATTCACCCCTCCACTTT. J is TRBJ1-6 and V is TRBV5-1; no clear D. Germline CDR1 reads SGHRS; CDR2 reads YFSETQ. This CDR3 has 15 residues.

This clone was picked up one time. The rearrangement uses TRBV5-1 and TRBJ1-4, with D possibly matching TRBD1 (5 bases). Between the trimmed V and J ends, which lost 3 bases and 7 bases, there was a span of 16 bases. This CDR3 comprises 15 residues. The germline gives CDR1 SGHRS, CDR2 YFSETQ. The CDR3 region has the DNA TGCGCCAGCAGCTCGCTCGGGGGAAAGGTTGAAAAACTGTTTTTT. This sequence encodes CASSSLGGKVEKLFF. Supplemented by reference TRBV5-1 and TRBJ1-4, the full variable domain reads KAGVTQTPRYLIKTRGQQVTLSCSPISGHRSVSWYQQTPGQGLQFLFEYFSETQRNKGNFPGRFSGRQFSNSRSEMNVSTLELGDSALYLCASSSLGGKVEKLFFGSGTQLSVL.

This sequence joins TRBV5-6 and TRBJ2-2; a possible D gene is TRBD1 (5 bases). CDR3 size: 15 residues. From germline, CDR1 is SGHDT and CDR2 YYEEEE. The V gene lost 4 bases and the J gene lost 7 bases, with 17 bases spanning the gap. CDR3 sequence: CASSTFQGVNGELFF. The CDR3 nucleotides read TGTGCCAGCAGCACGTTCCAGGGTGTCAACGGGGAGCTGTTTTTT. The full variable domain, in which reference TRBV5-6 and TRBJ2-2 provide the parts outside the CDR3, is DAGVTQSPTHLIKTRGQQVTLRCSPKSGHDTVSWYQQALGQGPQFIFQYYEEEERQRGNFPDRFSGHQFPNYSSELNVNALLLGDSALYLCASSTFQGVNGELFFGEGSRLTVL.

The V gene is TRBV9, the J gene TRBJ2-7; 9 positions match TRBD1. CDR1 is SGDLS, CDR2 YYNGEE, per germline. Trimming removed 4 bases from V and 0 bases from J; junction bases left unmatched: 5. The CDR3 extends over 15 amino acids. The CDR3 bases are TGTGCCAGCAGCAAAAGACAGGGGGGCTCCTACGAGCAGTACTTC. It specifies CASSKRQGGSYEQYF.

The chain has TRBV28 and TRBJ1-1; maybe TRBD1 (6 bases). Germline assignment: CDR1 MDHEN and CDR2 SYDVKM. CDR3 length equals 10 residues. Trimming shortened V by 7 bases and J by 11 bases, and 11 bases separated the two germline ends. The CDR3 sequence: CASKGGSAFF. The CDR3, as DNA: TGTGCCAGCAAGGGGGGGTCGGCTTTCTTT.

The chain uses TRBV5-1 and TRBJ2-1; 7 bases agree with TRBD1. V lost 4 bases, J lost 1 base, and 5 bases stayed unmatched. CDR1 SGHRS and CDR2 YFSETQ come from the germline V gene. The CDR3 is 15 amino acids. CDR3 DNA: TGCGCCAGCAGCCCATCGGGACAGTCCTACAATGAGCAGTTCTTC. Protein: CASSPSGQSYNEQFF.

The V and J genes are TRBV28 and TRBJ1-5, with unresolved D. The V gene's germline CDR1 is MDHEN and CDR2 SYDVKM. The CDR3 contains 12 residues. Trimming shortened V by 7 bases and J by 5 bases, and 9 bases separated the two germline ends. CDR3 DNA sequence: TGTGCCAGCAAGAATAAGCATCAGCCCCAGCATTTT. Translation gives CASKNKHQPQHF.

This clone turned up a few times. The chain carries TRBV7-2 and TRBJ2-3, with TRBD2 matching 13 bases. The CDR3 is 17 residues long. J was trimmed by 1 base and V by 5 bases; bases with no gene match: 6. Germline assignment: CDR1 SGHTA and CDR2 FQGNSA. This chain's CDR3 is CASSPAGLAGGTDTQYF. In DNA form, the CDR3 reads TGTGCCAGCAGCCCAGCAGGACTAGCGGGGGGCACAGATACGCAGTATTTT.

This clone was counted once. The chain has TRBV6-5 and TRBJ2-7; 8 bases map to TRBD2. Germline V gene lookup returns CDR1 MNHEY and CDR2 SVGAGI. The CDR3 totals 13 residues. V trimming: 6 bases; J trimming: 6 bases; junction bases outside the gene matches: 7. CDR3 in amino acids: CASSLGGGGEQYF. CDR3 bases: TGTGCCAGCAGCCTCGGGGGGGGCGGCGAGCAGTACTTC.

The CDR3 DNA sequence: TGTGCCAGCAGCTTAGGTCCAGCGGACTCCTACGAGCAGTACTTC. This gives the protein CASSLGPADSYEQYF. This chain links TRBV11-3 with TRBJ2-7; a weak D match, TRBD2 (5 bases). Germline CDR1 reads SGHNT; CDR2 reads YENEEA. The CDR3 extends over 15 amino acids. Trimming took off 1 base at V and 0 bases at J, with 10 bases between the two ends.

The rearrangement links TRBV23-1 to TRBJ2-3, with 9 bases lining up with TRBD1. TRBV23-1 is annotated as an ORF whose role is uncertain. The CDR3 covers 19 residues. The V segment lost 1 base and the J segment 1 base; nucleotides outside the gene matches: 12. The CDR3 is CASSQLINRGLYGTDTQYF. The CDR3 DNA sequence: TGCGCCAGCAGTCAATTAATCAACAGGGGGCTTTACGGCACAGATACGCAGTATTTT.